These 29 T cell receptor beta chains share one sample of origin, sequenced in a study of blood T cells in healthy people across ages. Next came a second PCR, run for about 7 to 12 cycles, which used a sample-barcoded 5' primer along with a J-beta primer mix. TCRdb re-called the 5' RACE reads through MiXCR, storing one row per CDR3 protein. The table lists roughly 1,500,000 distinct CDR3 sequences, around 39% of them singletons. Sequencing input: blood. The receptor set was obtained from a woman in her late teens or twenties in good health.

J is TRBJ2-3 and V is TRBV5-5; unclear D gene. Trimming stripped 0 bases from V and 10 bases from J, with 6 bases between. Germline values: CDR1 SGHKS, CDR2 YYEKEE (reference sequence). The CDR3 covers 11 residues. In nucleotides, the CDR3 is TGTGCCAGCAGCTTGGATTTAGCGCAGTATTTT. It yields the protein CASSLDLAQYF. Looking up the rest from reference TRBV5-5 and TRBJ2-3 gives the full variable domain: DAGVTQSPTHLIKTRGQQVTLRCSPISGHKSVSWYQQVLGQGPQFIFQYYEKEERGRGNFPDRFSARQFPNYSSELNVNALLLGDSALYLCASSLDLAQYFGPGTRLTVL.

This chain links TRBV11-2 with TRBJ1-6, with D possibly being TRBD1 (6 bases). The CDR3 covers 16 residues. Germline V gene sequence: CDR1 SGHAT, CDR2 FQNNGV. Trimming removed 5 bases at V and 4 bases at J, with 15 bases between. This CDR3 reads CASSQGGGRYNSPLHF. CDR3 DNA sequence: TGTGCCAGCAGCCAGGGCGGGGGGCGGTATAATTCACCCCTCCACTTT.

The V and J genes are TRBV5-6 and TRBJ2-4; unclear D gene. Germline CDR1 SGHDT, CDR2 YYEEEE. This CDR3 comprises 15 residues. Trimming cost V 3 bases and J 0 bases, with 10 bases left between them. The CDR3: CASSSLLLAKNIQYF. CDR3 DNA sequence: TGTGCCAGCAGCTCTCTCCTGCTAGCCAAAAACATTCAGTACTTC. Variable domain in full (rest from reference TRBV5-6 and TRBJ2-4): DAGVTQSPTHLIKTRGQQVTLRCSPKSGHDTVSWYQQALGQGPQFIFQYYEEEERQRGNFPDRFSGHQFPNYSSELNVNALLLGDSALYLCASSSLLLAKNIQYFGAGTRLSVL.

The V and J genes are TRBV29-1 and TRBJ1-1; possibly TRBD1 for D (5 bases). This CDR3 is built from 13 residues. Germline-derived CDR1 and CDR2 are SQVTM and ANQGSEA. Between the trimmed V and J ends, which lost 4 bases and 6 bases, there was a span of 15 bases. The CDR3 reads CSVGGETASEAFF. The DNA for the CDR3 is TGCAGCGTTGGGGGGGAGACAGCATCTGAAGCTTTCTTT.

V usage is TRBV2 and J usage is TRBJ2-1; 12 bases line up with TRBD2. V dropped 6 bases and J dropped 2; count of bases not matched to a gene: 8. The CDR3 sequence is 17 residues long. Germline lookup yields CDR1 SNHLY and CDR2 FYNNEI. CDR3 sequence reads: CASRGLAGFRTYNEQFF. Written as DNA, the CDR3 is TGTGCCAGCAGGGGACTAGCGGGTTTCCGCACCTACAATGAGCAGTTCTTC.

V and J are TRBV5-1 and TRBJ2-1, with 7 nucleotides matching TRBD2. V lost 4 bases and J lost 0; bases outside the gene matches: 13. This CDR3 comprises 18 residues. Germline CDR1 and CDR2: SGHRS and YFSETQ. The CDR3, as DNA: TGCGCCAGCAGCCAATCTATCGGGGGGACCAGCTCCTACAATGAGCAGTTCTTC. It yields the protein CASSQSIGGTSSYNEQFF.

A word on this clonotype: An end of the junction differs from the germline gene, which may be a read error. The chain employs TRBV3-1 and TRBJ2-1, with 11 bases aligning to TRBD2. Germline lookup yields CDR1 LGHDT and CDR2 YNNKEL (reference sequence). The CDR3 contains 16 residues. The CDR3 DNA is TGTGCCAGCAGACAAGCAACTAGCGGGAGTGGCTATGAGCAGTTCTTC. This sequence encodes CASRQATSGSGYEQFF.

There are many counts of this clonotype. The J gene is TRBJ2-7, the V gene TRBV29-1; 7 nucleotides agree with TRBD2. Germline lookup yields CDR1 SQVTM and CDR2 ANQGSEA. J was trimmed by 5 bases and V by 4 bases; bases with no gene match: 5. This CDR3 is built from 12 residues. Here the CDR3 DNA reads TGCAGCGTTGGTGAGGGAGGGGACGAGCAGTACTTC. It specifies CSVGEGGDEQYF.

Worth noting for this clonotype: A much larger clone is a single base away; this may be a read error. The chain has TRBV20-1 and TRBJ2-7; 12 bases match TRBD2. The CDR3 contains 14 residues. Germline loops: CDR1 DFQATT, CDR2 SNEGSKA (reference sequence). The CDR3 region has the DNA TGCAATGCTCGACTAGCGGGGGCCTTCTACGAGCAGTACTTC. Its protein product is CNARLAGAFYEQYF.

The CDR3 nucleotides read TGTGCCAGCAGTCGACTAGCGGGAGGGCTCACAGATACGCAGTATTTT. Translating gives CASSRLAGGLTDTQYF. This rearrangement joins TRBV7-2 to TRBJ2-3; 14 nucleotides line up with TRBD2. Germline V gene lookup returns CDR1 SGHTA and CDR2 FQGNSA. The CDR3 is 16 amino acids. Trimming cost V 6 bases and J 2 bases; bases outside gene matches: 4. Combining the CDR3 with reference TRBV7-2 and TRBJ2-3 gives the whole variable domain GAGVSQSPSNKVTEKGKDVELRCDPISGHTALYWYRQSLGQGLEFLIYFQGNSAPDKSGLPSDRFSAERTGGSVSTLTIQRTQQEDSAVYLCASSRLAGGLTDTQYFGPGTRLTVL.

This sequence joins TRBV7-2 and TRBJ2-5; 10 bases are shared with TRBD2. The germline V gene encodes CDR1 SGHTA and CDR2 FQGNSA. CDR3 length equals 18 residues. After removal of 3 bases from V and 11 bases from J, the junction contained 21 bases not matched to a gene. The CDR3 reads CASSFPILLAGSDNEQYF. Here the CDR3 DNA reads TGTGCCAGCAGCTTTCCCATCTTACTAGCGGGAAGCGACAATGAGCAGTACTTC.

The gene calls are TRBV6-1 and TRBJ1-1; 7 bases line up with TRBD1. The CDR3 spans 16 residues. Germline CDR1 is MNHNS and CDR2 is SASEGT. Unmatched junction bases numbered 20, after V lost 6 bases and J lost 10 bases. CDR3 loop: CASRPVGQRGVGGAFF. The CDR3 DNA follows: TGTGCCAGCAGGCCAGTGGGACAGAGAGGAGTAGGGGGAGCTTTCTTT.

This clonotype appeared a few times. V usage is TRBV4-1 and J usage is TRBJ2-1, with D unresolved. Germline CDR1 MGHRA, CDR2 YSYEKL. The CDR3 extends over 17 amino acids. The V end lost 3 bases, the J end lost 4 bases, and 19 bases lay between the germline ends. DNA of the CDR3: TGCGCCAGCAGCCACCTCGTAACGGCCCGTGGGTACAATGAGCAGTTCTTC. It yields the protein CASSHLVTARGYNEQFF.

There are a few counts of this clonotype. The chain links TRBV24-1 to TRBJ2-1; 13 positions match TRBD2. The CDR3 consists of 16 residues. V was pared by 4 bases and J by 8 bases, with 7 bases of the junction left unmatched. From germline, CDR1 is KGHDR and CDR2 SFDVKD. CDR3 amino acids: CATSDAGLAGNYEQFF. The CDR3 region has the DNA TGTGCCACCAGTGACGCGGGACTAGCGGGAAACTATGAGCAGTTCTTC.

The rearrangement uses TRBV5-1 and TRBJ2-5, with D tentatively TRBD1 (5 bases). Germline CDR1 SGHRS, CDR2 YFSETQ. Trimming shortened V by 3 bases and J by 4 bases, and 10 bases separated the two germline ends. The CDR3 is 13 amino acids. CDR3 DNA sequence: TGCGCCAGCAGCTCGGAAGGGGCAGAGACCCAGTACTTC. Translating it yields CASSSEGAETQYF.

As regards this clonotype: One end of the junction does not line up with germline, which may come from a read error. V usage is TRBV5-6 and J usage is TRBJ2-5; a weak D match, TRBD1 (7 bases). This CDR3 spans 16 amino acids. Germline V gene lookup returns CDR1 SGHDT and CDR2 YYEEEE. CDR3 DNA: TGTGCCAGCAGCTTACAGGGGAGGTCTATTACCTACGAGCAGAACTTC. Its protein is CASSLQGRSITYEQNF. The variable domain in full, completed from reference TRBV5-6 and TRBJ2-5, reads DAGVTQSPTHLIKTRGQQVTLRCSPKSGHDTVSWYQQALGQGPQFIFQYYEEEERQRGNFPDRFSGHQFPNYSSELNVNALLLGDSALYLCASSLQGRSITYEQNFGPGTRLLVL.

This clonotype has a single count. The V gene is TRBV5-6, the J gene TRBJ1-2, with D maybe TRBD1 (5 bases). Trimming took off 4 bases at V and 2 bases at J, with 12 bases between the two ends. The CDR3 runs to 14 residues. Germline loops: CDR1 SGHDT, CDR2 YYEEEE. The CDR3 region is CASSNKGMNYGYTF. The CDR3, as DNA: TGTGCCAGCAGCAACAAGGGGATGAACTATGGCTACACCTTC.

The count of this clonotype is one. The chain uses TRBV7-2 and TRBJ1-1, with TRBD1 matching over 10 bases. V was clipped by 6 bases and J by 6 bases; unmatched bases: 10. Germline CDR1 SGHTA, CDR2 FQGNSA. This CDR3 region has 15 residues. Here the CDR3 DNA reads TGTGCCAGCAGGCGAGACCCCGGGACAGGGGCTGAAGCTTTCTTT. Translation: CASRRDPGTGAEAFF.

V gene TRBV10-3 combines with J gene TRBJ2-3; 15 nucleotides agree with TRBD2. CDR3 size: 17 residues. Germline loops: CDR1 ENHRY, CDR2 SYGVKD. The ends lost 6 bases at V and 2 bases at J; junction bases unmatched: 6. The CDR3 protein is CAISPGLAGGVTDTQYF. As DNA, the CDR3 is TGTGCCATCAGCCCGGGACTAGCGGGAGGCGTCACAGATACGCAGTATTTT.

This clonotype was seen only a few times. The genes are TRBV4-1 and TRBJ2-5, with D uncertain. V lost 4 bases to trimming and J lost 4 bases, with 10 bases between them. The CDR3 sequence is 13 residues long. The germline V gene encodes CDR1 MGHRA and CDR2 YSYEKL. CDR3 loop: CASSPVVVETQYF. The CDR3 DNA sequence: TGCGCCAGCAGCCCAGTGGTCGTAGAGACCCAGTACTTC.

On this clonotype itself: A much larger clonotype is one base distant, so this may be a read error. The V gene is TRBV7-3, the J gene TRBJ2-3; 7 nucleotides agree with TRBD2. The V gene's germline CDR1 is SGHTA and CDR2 FQGTGA. CDR3 length: 15 amino acids. With 5 bases clipped from V and 5 bases from J, the junction kept 10 bases outside the gene matches. CDR3 sequence: CASSQAGGGRDTQYF. CDR3 coding DNA: TGTGCCAGCAGCCAGGCTGGCGGGGGTAGAGATACGCAGTATTTT.

This clonotype is a singleton in its sample. The V gene is TRBV6-1, the J gene TRBJ2-3, with TRBD1 matching 7 bases. Per germline, CDR1 MNHNS and CDR2 SASEGT. V dropped 3 bases and J dropped 6; count of bases not matched to a gene: 6. This CDR3 has 14 amino acids. Here the CDR3 DNA reads TGTGCCAGCAGTGAGCCAGGGGGTGTGGATACGCAGTATTTT. Its protein is CASSEPGGVDTQYF.

The chain carries TRBV4-1 and TRBJ1-5; D remains unclear. V was shortened by 1 base and J by 5 bases, with 12 bases between the two germline ends. The germline V gene has CDR1 MGHRA and CDR2 YSYEKL. The CDR3 extends over 15 amino acids. The CDR3 sequence is CASSQGAGEHQPQHF. The CDR3 bases are TGCGCCAGCAGCCAAGGGGCAGGAGAGCATCAGCCCCAGCATTTT.

J is TRBJ1-2 and V is TRBV6-1, with TRBD1 matching over 8 bases. After removal of 6 bases from V and 7 bases from J, the junction contained 7 bases not matched to a gene. The germline V gene encodes CDR1 MNHNS and CDR2 SASEGT. The CDR3 contains 13 residues. The CDR3 nucleotides read TGTGCCAGCAGATTGGACAGGGACCTTGGCTACACCTTC. The encoded protein is CASRLDRDLGYTF.

The chain combines TRBV3-1 with TRBJ2-5; the match to TRBD2 covers 12 bases. The germline CDR1 and CDR2 sequences are LGHDT and YNNKEL (reference sequence). With V trimmed by 0 bases and J by 7 bases, 9 bases remained unmatched. CDR3 length: 17 amino acids. The CDR3 is CASSQDPSGGVAGTQYF. In DNA form, the CDR3 reads TGTGCCAGCAGCCAAGATCCTAGCGGGGGGGTAGCTGGGACCCAGTACTTC.

This chain joins TRBV6-1 and TRBJ2-1; D remains unclear. Germline V gene lookup returns CDR1 MNHNS and CDR2 SASEGT. There are 13 residues in the CDR3. V lost 6 bases and J lost 10, with 16 bases in between. The CDR3 sequence is CASRGLAVTEQFF. The CDR3, as DNA: TGTGCCAGCAGGGGCTTGGCGGTCACGGAGCAGTTCTTC.

The V and J genes are TRBV20-1 and TRBJ1-1; D possibly corresponds to TRBD1 (6 bases). The germline CDR1 and CDR2 sequences are DFQATT and SNEGSKA (reference sequence). The CDR3 runs 12 residues. In DNA form, the CDR3 reads TGCAGGGCGGTCGGGGGCATCACTGAAGCTTTCTTT. Translation gives CRAVGGITEAFF.

This clonotype was detected only a few times. This chain uses TRBV12-3 or TRBV12-4 with TRBJ2-1; D is unresolved. The CDR3 totals 13 residues. With 7 bases removed from V and 7 bases from J, the gap between germline ends came to 14 bases. The CDR3 region is CASNPGLANEQFF. For the CDR3, the DNA is TGTGCCAGCAATCCGGGTTTAGCTAATGAGCAGTTCTTC.

This clonotype was recorded a few times. The chain is built from TRBV2 and TRBJ2-5; a weak D match, TRBD1 (6 bases). Germline V gene data show CDR1 as SNHLY and CDR2 as FYNNEI. The ends were cut back, 7 bases at V and 2 bases at J, with 14 bases in the middle. This CDR3 comprises 14 residues. The CDR3 sequence is CASTPTGTQETQYF. The CDR3, as DNA: TGTGCCAGCACCCCTACCGGGACACAAGAGACCCAGTACTTC.